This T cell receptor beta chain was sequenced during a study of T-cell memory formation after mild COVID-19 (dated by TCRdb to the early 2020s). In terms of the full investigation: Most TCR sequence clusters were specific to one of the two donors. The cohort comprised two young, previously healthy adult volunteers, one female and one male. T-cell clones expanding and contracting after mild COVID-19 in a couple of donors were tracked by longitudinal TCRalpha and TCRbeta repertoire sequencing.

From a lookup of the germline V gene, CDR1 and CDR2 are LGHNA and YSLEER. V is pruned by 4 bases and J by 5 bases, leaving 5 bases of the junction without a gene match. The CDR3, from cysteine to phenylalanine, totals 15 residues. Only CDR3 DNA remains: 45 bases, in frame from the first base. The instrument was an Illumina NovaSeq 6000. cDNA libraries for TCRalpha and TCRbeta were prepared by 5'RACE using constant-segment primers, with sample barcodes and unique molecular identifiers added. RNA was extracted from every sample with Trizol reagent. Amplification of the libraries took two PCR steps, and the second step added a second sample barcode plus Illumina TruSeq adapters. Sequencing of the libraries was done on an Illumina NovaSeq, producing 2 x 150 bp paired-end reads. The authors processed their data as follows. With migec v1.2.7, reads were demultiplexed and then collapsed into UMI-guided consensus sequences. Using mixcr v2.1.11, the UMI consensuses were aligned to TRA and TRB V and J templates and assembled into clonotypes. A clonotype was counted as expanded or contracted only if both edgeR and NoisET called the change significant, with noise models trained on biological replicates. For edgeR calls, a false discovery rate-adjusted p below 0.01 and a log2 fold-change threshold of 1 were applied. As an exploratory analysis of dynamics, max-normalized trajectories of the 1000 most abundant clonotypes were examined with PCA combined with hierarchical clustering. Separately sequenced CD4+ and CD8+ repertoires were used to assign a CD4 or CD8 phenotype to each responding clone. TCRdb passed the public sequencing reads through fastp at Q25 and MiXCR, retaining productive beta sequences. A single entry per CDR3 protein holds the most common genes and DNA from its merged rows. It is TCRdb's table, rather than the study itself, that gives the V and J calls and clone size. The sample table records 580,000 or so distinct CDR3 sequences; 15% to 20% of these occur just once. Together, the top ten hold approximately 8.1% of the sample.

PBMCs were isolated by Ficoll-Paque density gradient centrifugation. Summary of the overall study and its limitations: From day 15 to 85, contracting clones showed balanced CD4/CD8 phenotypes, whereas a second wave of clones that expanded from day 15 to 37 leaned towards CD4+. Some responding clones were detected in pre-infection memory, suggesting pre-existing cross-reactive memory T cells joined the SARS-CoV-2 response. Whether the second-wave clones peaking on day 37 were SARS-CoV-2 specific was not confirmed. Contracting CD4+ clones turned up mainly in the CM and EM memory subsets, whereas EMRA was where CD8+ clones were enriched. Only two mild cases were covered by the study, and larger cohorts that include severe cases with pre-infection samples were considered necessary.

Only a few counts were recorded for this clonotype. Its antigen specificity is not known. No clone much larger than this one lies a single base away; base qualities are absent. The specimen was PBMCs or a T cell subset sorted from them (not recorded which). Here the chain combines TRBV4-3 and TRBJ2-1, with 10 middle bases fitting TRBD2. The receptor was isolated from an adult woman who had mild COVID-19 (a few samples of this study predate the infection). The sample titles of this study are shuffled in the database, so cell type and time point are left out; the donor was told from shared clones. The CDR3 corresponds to CASSLGLAENNEQFF. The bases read TGCGCCAGCAGCCTCGGACTAGCGGAGAACAATGAGCAGTTCTTC.